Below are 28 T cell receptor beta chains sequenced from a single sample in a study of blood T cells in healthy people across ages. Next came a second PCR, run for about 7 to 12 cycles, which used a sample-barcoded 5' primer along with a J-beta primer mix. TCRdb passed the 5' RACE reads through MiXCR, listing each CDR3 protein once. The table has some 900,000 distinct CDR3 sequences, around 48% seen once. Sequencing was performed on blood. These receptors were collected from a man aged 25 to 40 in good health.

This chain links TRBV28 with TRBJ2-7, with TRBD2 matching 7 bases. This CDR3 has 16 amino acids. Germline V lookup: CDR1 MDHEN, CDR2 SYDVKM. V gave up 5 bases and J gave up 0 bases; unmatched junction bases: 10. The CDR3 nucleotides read TGTGCCAGCAGTGAACCAGCTAGCGGATACTCCTACGAGCAGTACTTC. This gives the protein CASSEPASGYSYEQYF.

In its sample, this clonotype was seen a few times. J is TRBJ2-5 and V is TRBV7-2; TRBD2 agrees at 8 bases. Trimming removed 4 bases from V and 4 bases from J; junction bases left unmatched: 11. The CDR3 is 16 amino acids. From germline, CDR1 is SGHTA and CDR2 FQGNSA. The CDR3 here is CASSSAFMRGAETQYF. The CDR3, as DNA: TGTGCCAGCAGCTCAGCGTTTATGCGGGGGGCAGAGACCCAGTACTTC. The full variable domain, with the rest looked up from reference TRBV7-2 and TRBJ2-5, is GAGVSQSPSNKVTEKGKDVELRCDPISGHTALYWYRQSLGQGLEFLIYFQGNSAPDKSGLPSDRFSAERTGGSVSTLTIQRTQQEDSAVYLCASSSAFMRGAETQYFGPGTRLLVL.

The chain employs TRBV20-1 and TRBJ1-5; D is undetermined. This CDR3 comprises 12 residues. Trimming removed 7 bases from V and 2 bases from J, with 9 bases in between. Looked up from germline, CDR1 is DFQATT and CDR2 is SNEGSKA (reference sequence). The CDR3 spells CSGPGCNQPQHF. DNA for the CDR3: TGCAGTGGGCCGGGGTGCAATCAGCCCCAGCATTTT.

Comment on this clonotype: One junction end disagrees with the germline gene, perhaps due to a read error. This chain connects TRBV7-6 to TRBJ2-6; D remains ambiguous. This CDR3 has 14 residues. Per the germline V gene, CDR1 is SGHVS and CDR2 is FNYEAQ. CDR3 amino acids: CASSPRVGANVLTF. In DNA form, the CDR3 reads TGCGCCAGCAGCCCACGGGTTGGGGCCAACGTCCTGACTTTC.

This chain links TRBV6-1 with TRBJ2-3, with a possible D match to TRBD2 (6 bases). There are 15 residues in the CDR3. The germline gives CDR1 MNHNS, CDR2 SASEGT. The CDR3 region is CATRARDSRTDTQYF. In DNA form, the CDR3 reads TGTGCTACCAGAGCCCGGGACTCTCGCACAGATACGCAGTATTTT.

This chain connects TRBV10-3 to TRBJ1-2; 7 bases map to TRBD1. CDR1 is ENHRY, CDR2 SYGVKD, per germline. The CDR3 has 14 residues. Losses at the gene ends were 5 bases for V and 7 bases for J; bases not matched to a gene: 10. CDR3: CAISPGTDSSGYTF. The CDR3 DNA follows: TGTGCCATCAGTCCCGGGACAGATAGTTCTGGCTACACCTTC.

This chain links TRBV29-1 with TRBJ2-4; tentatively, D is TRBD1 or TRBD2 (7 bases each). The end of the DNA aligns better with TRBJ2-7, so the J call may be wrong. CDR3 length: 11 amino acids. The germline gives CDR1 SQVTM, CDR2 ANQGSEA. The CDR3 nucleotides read TGCAGCGTCGACAGGGAGGGCGAGCAGTACTTC. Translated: CSVDREGEQYF.

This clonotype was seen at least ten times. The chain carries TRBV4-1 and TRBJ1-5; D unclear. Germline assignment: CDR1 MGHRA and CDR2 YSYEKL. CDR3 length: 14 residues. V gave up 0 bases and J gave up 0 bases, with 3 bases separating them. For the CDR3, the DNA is TGCGCCAGCAGCCAAGAAAATAGCAATCAGCCCCAGCATTTT. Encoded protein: CASSQENSNQPQHF.

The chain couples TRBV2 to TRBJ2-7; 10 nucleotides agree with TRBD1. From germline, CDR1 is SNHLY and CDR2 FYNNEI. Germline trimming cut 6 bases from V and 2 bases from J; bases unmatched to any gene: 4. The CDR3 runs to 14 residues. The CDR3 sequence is CASRGQGMAYEQYF. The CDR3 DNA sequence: TGTGCCAGCAGGGGACAGGGGATGGCCTACGAGCAGTACTTC. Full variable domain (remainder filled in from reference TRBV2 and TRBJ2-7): EPEVTQTPSHQVTQMGQEVILRCVPISNHLYFYWYRQILGQKVEFLVSFYNNEISEKSEIFDDQFSVERPDGSNFTLKIRSTKLEDSAMYFCASRGQGMAYEQYFGPGTRLTVT.

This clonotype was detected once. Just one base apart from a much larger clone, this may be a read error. In DNA form, the CDR3 reads TGTGCCAGCAGTTGCCCCCTAGCGGGGGCCACAGATACGCAGTATTTT. Translation gives CASSCPLAGATDTQYF. V and J are TRBV6-2 or TRBV6-3 and TRBJ2-3; TRBD2 agrees at 10 bases. V gave up 4 bases and J gave up 2 bases; unmatched junction bases: 6. The CDR3 sequence is 16 residues long. Germline-derived CDR1 and CDR2 are MNHEY and SVGEGT.

Here the CDR3 reads CASSLAEQGRNEQYF. CDR3 DNA sequence: TGTGCCAGCAGTTTAGCTGAACAGGGGAGGAACGAGCAGTACTTC. This rearrangement joins TRBV12-3 or TRBV12-4 to TRBJ2-5, with D possibly matching TRBD1 (7 bases). The J call is in doubt because the DNA end fits TRBJ2-7 better. This CDR3 is 15 amino acids long.

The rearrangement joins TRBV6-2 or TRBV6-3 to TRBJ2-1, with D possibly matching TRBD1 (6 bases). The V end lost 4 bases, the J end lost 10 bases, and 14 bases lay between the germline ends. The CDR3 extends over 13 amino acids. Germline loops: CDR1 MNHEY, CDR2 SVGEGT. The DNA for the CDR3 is TGTGCCAGCAGTTCCACCACAGGGTGGGAGCAGTTCTTC. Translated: CASSSTTGWEQFF.

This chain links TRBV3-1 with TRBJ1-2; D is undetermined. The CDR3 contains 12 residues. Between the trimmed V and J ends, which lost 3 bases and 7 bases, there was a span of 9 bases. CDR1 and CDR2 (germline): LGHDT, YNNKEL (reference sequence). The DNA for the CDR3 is TGTGCCAGCAGCCAGGCTCTCCTTGGCTACACCTTC. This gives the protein CASSQALLGYTF.

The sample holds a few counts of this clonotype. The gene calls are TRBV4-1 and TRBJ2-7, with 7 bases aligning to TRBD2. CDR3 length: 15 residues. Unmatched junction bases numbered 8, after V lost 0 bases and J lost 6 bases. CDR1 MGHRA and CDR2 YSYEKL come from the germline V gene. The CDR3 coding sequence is TGCGCCAGCAGCCAAGATTGGAGCGGGGCAGCCGAGCAGTACTTC. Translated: CASSQDWSGAAEQYF.

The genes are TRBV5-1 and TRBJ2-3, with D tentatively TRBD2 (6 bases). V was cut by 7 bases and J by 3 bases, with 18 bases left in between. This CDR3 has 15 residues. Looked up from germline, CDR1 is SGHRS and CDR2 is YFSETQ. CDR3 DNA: TGCGCCAGCCTCTTGGCGAGTGGGAGGACAGATACGCAGTATTTT. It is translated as CASLLASGRTDTQYF.

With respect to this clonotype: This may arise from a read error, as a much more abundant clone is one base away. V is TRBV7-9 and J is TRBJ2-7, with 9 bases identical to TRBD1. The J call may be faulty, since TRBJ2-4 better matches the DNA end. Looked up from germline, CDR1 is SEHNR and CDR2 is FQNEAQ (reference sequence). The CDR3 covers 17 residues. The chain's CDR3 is CASSSRTGAGAKNIQYF. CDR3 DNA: TGTGCCAGCAGCTCCCGGACAGGGGCTGGGGCCAAAAACATTCAGTACTTC.

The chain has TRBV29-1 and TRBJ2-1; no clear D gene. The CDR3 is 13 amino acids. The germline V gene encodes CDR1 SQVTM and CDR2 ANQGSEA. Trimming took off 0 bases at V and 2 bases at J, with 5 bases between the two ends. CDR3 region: CSVEDTTYNEQFF. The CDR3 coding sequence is TGCAGCGTTGAAGACACCACCTACAATGAGCAGTTCTTC.

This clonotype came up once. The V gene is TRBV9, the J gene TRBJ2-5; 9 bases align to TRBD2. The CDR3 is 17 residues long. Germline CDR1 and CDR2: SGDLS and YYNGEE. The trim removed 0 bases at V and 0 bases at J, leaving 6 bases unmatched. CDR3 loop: CASSVGAGGFYQETQYF. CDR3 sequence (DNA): TGTGCCAGCAGCGTAGGGGCGGGGGGGTTCTACCAAGAGACCCAGTACTTC. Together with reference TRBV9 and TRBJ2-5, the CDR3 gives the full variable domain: DSGVTQTPKHLITATGQRVTLRCSPRSGDLSVYWYQQSLDQGLQFLIQYYNGEERAKGNILERFSAQQFPDLHSELNLSSLELGDSALYFCASSVGAGGFYQETQYFGPGTRLLVL.

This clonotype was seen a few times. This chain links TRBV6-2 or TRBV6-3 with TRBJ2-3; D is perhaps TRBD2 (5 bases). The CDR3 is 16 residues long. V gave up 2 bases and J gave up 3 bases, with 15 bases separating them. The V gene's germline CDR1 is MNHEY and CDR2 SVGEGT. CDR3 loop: CASSYPRGLPTDTQYF. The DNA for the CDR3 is TGTGCCAGCAGTTACCCTCGGGGTCTACCGACAGATACGCAGTATTTT.

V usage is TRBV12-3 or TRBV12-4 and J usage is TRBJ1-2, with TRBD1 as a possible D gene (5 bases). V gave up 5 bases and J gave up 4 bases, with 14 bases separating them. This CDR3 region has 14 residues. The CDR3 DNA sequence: TGTGCCAGCAGTGCCATTCGACAGTCCTATGGCTACACCTTC. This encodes CASSAIRQSYGYTF.

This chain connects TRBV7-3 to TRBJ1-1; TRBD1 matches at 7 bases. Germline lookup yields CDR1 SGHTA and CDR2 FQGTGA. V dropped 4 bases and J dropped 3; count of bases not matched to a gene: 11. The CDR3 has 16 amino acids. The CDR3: CASSSSDRSRDTEAFF. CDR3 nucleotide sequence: TGTGCCAGCAGCTCTTCGGACAGGTCGCGAGACACTGAAGCTTTCTTT.

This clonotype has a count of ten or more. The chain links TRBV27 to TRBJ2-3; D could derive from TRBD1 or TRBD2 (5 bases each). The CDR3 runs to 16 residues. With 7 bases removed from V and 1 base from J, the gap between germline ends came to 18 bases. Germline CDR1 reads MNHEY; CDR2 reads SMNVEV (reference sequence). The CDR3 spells CASTTTYGAGTDTQYF. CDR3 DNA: TGTGCCAGCACTACGACTTACGGGGCCGGCACAGATACGCAGTATTTT.

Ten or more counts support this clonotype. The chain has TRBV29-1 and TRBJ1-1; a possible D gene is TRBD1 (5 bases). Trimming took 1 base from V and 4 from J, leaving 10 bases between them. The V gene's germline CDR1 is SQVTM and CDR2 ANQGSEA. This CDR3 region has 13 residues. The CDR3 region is CSVEALGGTEAFF. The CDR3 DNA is TGCAGCGTTGAAGCGTTGGGGGGCACTGAAGCTTTCTTT.

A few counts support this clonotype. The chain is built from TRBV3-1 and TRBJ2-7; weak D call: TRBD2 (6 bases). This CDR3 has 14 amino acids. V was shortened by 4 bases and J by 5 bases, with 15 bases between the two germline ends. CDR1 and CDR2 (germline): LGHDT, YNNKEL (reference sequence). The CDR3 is CASSRRGTANEQYF. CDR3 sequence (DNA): TGTGCCAGCAGCCGACGGGGGACCGCCAACGAGCAGTACTTC.

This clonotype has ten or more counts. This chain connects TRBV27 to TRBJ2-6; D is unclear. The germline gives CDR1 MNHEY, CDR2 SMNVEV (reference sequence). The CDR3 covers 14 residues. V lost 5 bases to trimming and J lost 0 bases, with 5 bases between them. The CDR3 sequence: CASSLTSGANVLTF. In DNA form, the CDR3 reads TGTGCCAGCAGTCTCACCTCTGGGGCCAACGTCCTGACTTTC.

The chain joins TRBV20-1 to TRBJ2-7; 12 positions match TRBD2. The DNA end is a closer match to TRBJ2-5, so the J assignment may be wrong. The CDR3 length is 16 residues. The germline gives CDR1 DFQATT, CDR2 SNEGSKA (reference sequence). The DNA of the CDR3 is TGCAGTGCTAGAGTTACTAGCGGGGGGCTAGGAGCGACCCAGTACTTC. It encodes CSARVTSGGLGATQYF.

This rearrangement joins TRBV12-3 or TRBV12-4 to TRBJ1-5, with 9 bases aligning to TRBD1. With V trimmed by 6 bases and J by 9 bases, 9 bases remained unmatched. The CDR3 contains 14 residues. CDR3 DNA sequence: TGTGCCAGCAGGGGGGGACAGGGCCCTTTGCCCCAGCATTTT. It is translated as CASRGGQGPLPQHF.

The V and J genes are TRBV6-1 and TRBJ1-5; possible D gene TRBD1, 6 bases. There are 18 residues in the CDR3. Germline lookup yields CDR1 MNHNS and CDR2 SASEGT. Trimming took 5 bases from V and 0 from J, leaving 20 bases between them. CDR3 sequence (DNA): TGTGCCAGCAGTCTTACAACAGGGCCGTGGGGTAGCAATCAGCCCCAGCATTTT. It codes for CASSLTTGPWGSNQPQHF.